This T cell receptor beta chain is drawn from a study of spatial heterogeneity in lung cancer. Study-wide points: The number of expanded tumor alpha and beta chains correlated with mutation number.

Noted time point: sample taken at primary tumor resection. MiXCR, run by TCRdb on the 5' RACE reads, gives a single entry per CDR3 protein. The sample includes under 6,500 distinct CDR3 sequences, roughly 12% of them seen just once. This clonotype is judged medium-sized (0.01 to 0.1%). Its matching antigen is unknown. Deletions cut 5 bases from V and 5 bases from J, with 12 bases between. The germline CDR1 and CDR2 sequences are SGHTA and FQGNSA. The CDR3 has 13 residues. This TCR came from a male donor with early-stage non-small cell lung cancer. The sequenced sample was lung tumor tissue, obtained at surgery. The chain couples TRBV7-2 to TRBJ2-5, with D possibly TRBD2 on 5 matching bases. Here the CDR3 reads CASSIRGEETQYF. The CDR3, as DNA: TGTGCCAGCAGCATCCGGGGAGAGGAGACCCAGTACTTC.